This T cell receptor (beta chain) was recorded in a study of spatial heterogeneity in lung cancer. This clonotype appeared many times. Antigen specificity is unknown. Unique molecular identifiers tagged every individual TCR cDNA molecule. From the 5' RACE reads, TCRdb called clonotypes with MiXCR, one entry per CDR3 protein. The sample yields almost 75,000 distinct CDR3 sequences, 13% seen once. Whole-study findings and limits: The appearance of ubiquitous expanded tumor TCRs in blood was greater at resection than follow-up.

The CDR3 length is 13 residues. Germline assignment: CDR1 SGHRS and CDR2 YFSETQ. Trimming removed 3 bases from V and 1 base from J, with 8 bases in between. Time point of the sample: sample taken at primary tumor resection. Sequencing was performed on whole RNA extracted from tumor and nontumor lung tissue, or from frozen PBMC, and the material was left unsorted. This rearrangement joins TRBV5-1 to TRBJ2-7; D possibly corresponds to TRBD2 (6 bases). The TCR comes from a male donor with early-stage non-small cell lung cancer. This material consisted of PBMCs, taken at surgery. CDR3 sequence: CASSSDYSYEQYF. As DNA, the CDR3 is TGCGCCAGCAGCTCGGACTATTCCTACGAGCAGTACTTC.